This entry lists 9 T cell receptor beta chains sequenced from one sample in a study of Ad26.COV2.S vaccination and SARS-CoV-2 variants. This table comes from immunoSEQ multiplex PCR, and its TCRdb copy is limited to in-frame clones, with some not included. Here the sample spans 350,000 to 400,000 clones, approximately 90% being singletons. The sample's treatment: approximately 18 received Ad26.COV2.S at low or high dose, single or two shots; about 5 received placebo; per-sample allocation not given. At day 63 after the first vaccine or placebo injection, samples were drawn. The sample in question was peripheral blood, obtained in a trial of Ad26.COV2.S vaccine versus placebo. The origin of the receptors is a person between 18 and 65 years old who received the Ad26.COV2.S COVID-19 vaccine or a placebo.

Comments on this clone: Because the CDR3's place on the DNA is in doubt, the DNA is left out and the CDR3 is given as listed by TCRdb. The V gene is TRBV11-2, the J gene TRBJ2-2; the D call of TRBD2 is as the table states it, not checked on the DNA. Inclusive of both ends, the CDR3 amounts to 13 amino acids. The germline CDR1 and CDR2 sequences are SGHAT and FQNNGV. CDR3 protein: CASSLDLERELFF.

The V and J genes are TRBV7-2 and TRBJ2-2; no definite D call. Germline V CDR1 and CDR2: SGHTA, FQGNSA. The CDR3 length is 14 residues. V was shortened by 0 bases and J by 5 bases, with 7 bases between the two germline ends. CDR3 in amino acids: CASSLASKTGELFF. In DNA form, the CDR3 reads TGTGCCAGCAGCTTAGCGAGCAAAACCGGGGAGCTGTTTTTT.

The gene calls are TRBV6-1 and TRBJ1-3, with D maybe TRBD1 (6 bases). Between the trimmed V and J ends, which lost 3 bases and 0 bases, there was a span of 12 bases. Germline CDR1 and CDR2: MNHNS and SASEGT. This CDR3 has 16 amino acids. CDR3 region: CASSDDRYFSGNTIYF. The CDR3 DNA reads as TGTGCCAGCAGTGATGACAGGTACTTCTCTGGAAACACCATATATTTT.

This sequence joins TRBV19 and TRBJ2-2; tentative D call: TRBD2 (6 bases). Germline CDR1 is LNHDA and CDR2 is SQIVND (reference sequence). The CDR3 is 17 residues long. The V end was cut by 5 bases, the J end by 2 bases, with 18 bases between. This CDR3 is CASSASPGTENTGELFF. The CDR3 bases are TGTGCCAGTAGTGCCTCGCCCGGGACTGAAAACACCGGGGAGCTGTTTTTT.

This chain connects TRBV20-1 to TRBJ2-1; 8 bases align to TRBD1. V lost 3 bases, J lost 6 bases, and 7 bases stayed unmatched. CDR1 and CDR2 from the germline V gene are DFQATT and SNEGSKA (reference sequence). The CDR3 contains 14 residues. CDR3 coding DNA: TGCAGTGCTAGTAGCAGGGGGCCTCGCAATGAGCAGTTCTTC. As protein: CSASSRGPRNEQFF.

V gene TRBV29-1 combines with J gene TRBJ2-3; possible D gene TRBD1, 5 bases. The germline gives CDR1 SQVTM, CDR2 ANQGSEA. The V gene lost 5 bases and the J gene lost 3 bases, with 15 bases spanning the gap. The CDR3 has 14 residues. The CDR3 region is CSVRQWKGTDTQYF. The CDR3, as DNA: TGCAGCGTTAGACAGTGGAAGGGGACAGATACGCAGTATTTT.

As DNA, the CDR3 is TGTGCCAGCAGTTTTACGGGACAGTCCTACGAGCAGTACTTC. It translates to CASSFTGQSYEQYF. The V call is TRBV7-9, the J call TRBJ2-7; TRBD1 agrees at 7 bases. CDR3 length: 14 amino acids. CDR1 and CDR2 (germline): SEHNR, FQNEAQ (reference sequence). V lost 6 bases, J lost 1 base, and 6 bases stayed unmatched.

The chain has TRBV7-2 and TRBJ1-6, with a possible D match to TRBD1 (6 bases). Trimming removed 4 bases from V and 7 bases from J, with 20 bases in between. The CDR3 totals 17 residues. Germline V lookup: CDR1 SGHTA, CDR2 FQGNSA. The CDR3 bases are TGTGCCAGCAGCTCCGGAATCTGGGGGGCGCGCAATTCACCCCTCCACTTT. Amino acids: CASSSGIWGARNSPLHF.

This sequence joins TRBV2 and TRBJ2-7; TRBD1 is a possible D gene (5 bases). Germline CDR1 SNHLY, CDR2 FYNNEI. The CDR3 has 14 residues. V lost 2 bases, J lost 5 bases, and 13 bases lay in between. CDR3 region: CASSESPGNHEQYF. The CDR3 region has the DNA TGTGCCAGCAGTGAATCCCCAGGGAACCACGAGCAGTACTTC.